This passage covers 16 T cell receptor beta chains from one sample sequenced in a study of identical twins. MiXCR, applied by TCRdb to the 5' RACE reads, yields one record per CDR3 protein. Among approximately 600,000 distinct CDR3 sequences listed, roughly 7.2% were seen once. The same specimen was also included in a second study, on yellow fever vaccine responses in identical twins.

Sequenced sample: PBMCs. These receptors originate from a woman between 18 and 30 years old in good health.

This clonotype has ten or more counts. This chain joins TRBV12-3 or TRBV12-4 and TRBJ1-5; D gene ambiguous. The CDR3 sequence is 12 residues long. V gave up 5 bases and J gave up 4 bases, with 6 bases separating them. CDR3 nucleotides: TGTGCCAGCAGTCGGGCGAATCAGCCCCAGCATTTT. Its translation: CASSRANQPQHF.

The genes are TRBV5-1 and TRBJ2-7, with 7 bases fitting TRBD2. Germline-derived CDR1 and CDR2 are SGHRS and YFSETQ. CDR3 size: 13 residues. Trimming took 6 bases from V and 3 from J; bases not matched to a gene: 6. CDR3 in DNA: TGCGCCAGCACACGGGGAGGGGACTACGAGCAGTACTTC. Translated: CASTRGGDYEQYF.

The rearrangement links TRBV7-9 to TRBJ2-3; 10 positions match TRBD2. The CDR3 covers 16 residues. CDR1 and CDR2 from the germline V gene are SEHNR and FQNEAQ (reference sequence). The ends lost 4 bases at V and 3 bases at J; junction bases unmatched: 7. DNA for the CDR3: TGTGCCAGCAGCTATCCTAGCGGGAGCGGTACAGATACGCAGTATTTT. Its protein product is CASSYPSGSGTDTQYF.

This clonotype was counted many times. The chain uses TRBV7-9 and TRBJ2-3; D unclear. V lost 5 bases and J lost 5, with 14 bases in between. The CDR3 spans 14 residues. Germline CDR1 reads SEHNR; CDR2 reads FQNEAQ (reference sequence). DNA for the CDR3: TGTGCCAGCAGCCAAGGCCCGGCTGGAGATACGCAGTATTTT. It translates to CASSQGPAGDTQYF. Using reference TRBV7-9 and TRBJ2-3 for the parts outside the CDR3, the full variable domain is DTGVSQNPRHKITKRGQNVTFRCDPISEHNRLYWYRQTLGQGPEFLTYFQNEAQLEKSRLLSDRFSAERPKGSFSTLEIQRTEQGDSAMYLCASSQGPAGDTQYFGPGTRLTVL.

This clonotype has ten or more counts. The rearrangement uses TRBV5-8 and TRBJ2-1; D is unclear. Germline lookup yields CDR1 SGHTS and CDR2 YDEGEE. The length of the CDR3 is 12 residues. V was cut by 7 bases and J by 4 bases, with 9 bases left in between. DNA of the CDR3: TGTGCCAGCGAGCAGATTTACAATGAGCAGTTCTTC. It codes for CASEQIYNEQFF.

This clonotype was recorded a few times. CDR3: CASSLPGQGKETQYF. As DNA, the CDR3 is TGTGCCAGCAGTTTGCCTGGACAGGGGAAGGAGACCCAGTACTTC. The rearrangement uses TRBV28 and TRBJ2-5, with 9 bases that match TRBD1. V shed 3 bases and J 5 bases; nucleotides not matched to a gene: 7. The germline gives CDR1 MDHEN, CDR2 SYDVKM. The length of the CDR3 is 15 residues.

The V call is TRBV20-1, the J call TRBJ2-1, with TRBD2 matching over 15 bases. J gave up 6 bases and V 5 bases, and 2 bases lay outside the gene matches. The CDR3 extends over 14 amino acids. Germline CDR1 and CDR2: DFQATT and SNEGSKA (reference sequence). This CDR3 is CSAGTSGRFNEQFF. The CDR3 nucleotides read TGCAGTGCTGGGACTAGCGGGAGGTTCAATGAGCAGTTCTTC.

This clonotype was seen at least ten times. V and J are TRBV2 and TRBJ2-1; perhaps TRBD1 as D (6 bases). There are 15 residues in the CDR3. V shed 9 bases and J shed 5 bases, with 20 bases lying between them. Per the germline V gene, CDR1 is SNHLY and CDR2 is FYNNEI. The DNA for the CDR3 is TGTGCCAGAGGGGGTGAGGCAGGGTCTGACAATGAGCAGTTCTTC. Translated, it gives CARGGEAGSDNEQFF.

This clonotype was detected only a few times. The gene calls are TRBV25-1 and TRBJ1-6; D unresolved. The CDR3 spans 14 residues. With 6 bases removed from V and 5 bases from J, the gap between germline ends came to 11 bases. Germline V gene lookup returns CDR1 MGHDK and CDR2 SYGVNS. CDR3 nucleotides: TGTGCCAGCAGCAGGTCGGTGAATAATTCACCCCTCCACTTT. This sequence encodes CASSRSVNNSPLHF.

This clonotype appeared many times. The chain combines TRBV12-3 or TRBV12-4 with TRBJ2-7; TRBD1 matches at 9 bases. The V segment lost 6 bases and the J segment 6 bases; nucleotides outside the gene matches: 9. This CDR3 has 14 residues. The CDR3 DNA reads as TGTGCCAGCAGAACCGGGACAGGGCTATCCGAGCAGTACTTC. Protein product: CASRTGTGLSEQYF.

The genes are TRBV2 and TRBJ2-2; 11 bases are a match to TRBD2. V lost 1 base and J lost 2; bases outside the gene matches: 3. The germline CDR1 and CDR2 sequences are SNHLY and FYNNEI. The CDR3 has 17 residues. CDR3 amino acids: CASSEGLAGINTGELFF. CDR3 DNA sequence: TGTGCCAGCAGTGAAGGACTAGCGGGAATCAACACCGGGGAGCTGTTTTTT.

This clonotype was recorded many times. The chain's CDR3 is CASSLGASEAFF. CDR3 nucleotide sequence: TGTGCCAGCAGCTTAGGAGCCAGTGAAGCTTTCTTT. The rearrangement uses TRBV7-8 and TRBJ1-1; D gene uncertain. Germline V lookup: CDR1 SGHVS, CDR2 FQNEAQ. The V end was cut by 1 base, the J end by 7 bases, with 7 bases between. The CDR3 runs 12 residues.

Here the CDR3 reads CSTGGQGRNQPQHF. The CDR3, as DNA: TGCAGTACCGGGGGGCAGGGTCGCAATCAGCCCCAGCATTTT. The genes are TRBV20-1 and TRBJ1-5; tentative D call: TRBD1 (6 bases). This CDR3 region has 14 residues. With 8 bases removed from V and 2 bases from J, the gap between germline ends came to 16 bases. Germline V gene sequence: CDR1 DFQATT, CDR2 SNEGSKA (reference sequence).

At least ten counts were recorded for this clonotype. The J gene is TRBJ2-5, the V gene TRBV27, with 7 bases lining up with TRBD1. With 6 bases clipped from V and 5 bases from J, the junction kept 9 bases outside the gene matches. In germline, CDR1 is MNHEY, CDR2 SMNVEV (reference sequence). This CDR3 region has 14 residues. CDR3 bases: TGTGCCAGCAGCAGAGACAGGGCGTGGGAGACCCAGTACTTC. Translation gives CASSRDRAWETQYF.

This rearrangement joins TRBV25-1 to TRBJ1-2, with D uncertain. Germline assignment: CDR1 MGHDK and CDR2 SYGVNS. This CDR3 spans 11 amino acids. V was trimmed by 4 bases and J by 4 bases, leaving 4 bases between them. The CDR3 DNA reads as TGTGCCAGCAGTGCTGCCTATGGCTACACCTTC. It specifies CASSAAYGYTF.

The table lists this clonotype with a few counts. The chain joins TRBV29-1 to TRBJ1-5; TRBD1 matches 9 bases. The CDR3 contains 14 residues. Losses at the gene ends were 4 bases for V and 3 bases for J; bases not matched to a gene: 4. Looked up from germline, CDR1 is SQVTM and CDR2 is ANQGSEA. The CDR3 region is CSVVGQGNNQPQHF. Here the CDR3 DNA reads TGCAGCGTTGTGGGACAGGGAAACAATCAGCCCCAGCATTTT.